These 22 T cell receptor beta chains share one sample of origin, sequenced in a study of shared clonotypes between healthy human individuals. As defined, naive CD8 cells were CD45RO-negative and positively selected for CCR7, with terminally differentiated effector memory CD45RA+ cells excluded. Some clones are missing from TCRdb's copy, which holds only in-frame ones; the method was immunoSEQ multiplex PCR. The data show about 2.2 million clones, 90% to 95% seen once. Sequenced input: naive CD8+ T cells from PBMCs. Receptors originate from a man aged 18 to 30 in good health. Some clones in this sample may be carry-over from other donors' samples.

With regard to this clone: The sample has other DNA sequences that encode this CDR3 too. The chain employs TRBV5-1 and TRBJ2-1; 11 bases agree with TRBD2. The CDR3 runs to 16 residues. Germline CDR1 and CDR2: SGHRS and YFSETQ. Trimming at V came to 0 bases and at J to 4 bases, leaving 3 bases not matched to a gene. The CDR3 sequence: CASSLGLAGLYNEQFF. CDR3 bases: TGCGCCAGCAGCTTGGGACTAGCGGGATTGTACAATGAGCAGTTCTTC.

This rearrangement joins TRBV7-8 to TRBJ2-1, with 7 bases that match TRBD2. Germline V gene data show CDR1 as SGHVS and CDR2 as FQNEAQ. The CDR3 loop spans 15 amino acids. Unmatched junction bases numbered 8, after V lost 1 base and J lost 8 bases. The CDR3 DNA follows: TGTGCCAGCAGCTTAGGTGCGGGAGCGACCTATGAGCAGTTCTTC. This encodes CASSLGAGATYEQFF.

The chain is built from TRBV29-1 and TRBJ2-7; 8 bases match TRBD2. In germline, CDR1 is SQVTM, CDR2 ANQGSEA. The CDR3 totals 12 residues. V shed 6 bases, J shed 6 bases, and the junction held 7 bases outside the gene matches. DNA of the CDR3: TGCAGCGTAGCGGGACTAGAACTCGAGCAGTACTTC. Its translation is CSVAGLELEQYF.

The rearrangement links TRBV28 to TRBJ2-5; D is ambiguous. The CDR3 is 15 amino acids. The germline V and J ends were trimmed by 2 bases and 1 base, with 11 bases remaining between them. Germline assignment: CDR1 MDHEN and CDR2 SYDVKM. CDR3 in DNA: TGTGCCAGCAGTTTAAACGGGTTAGGCCAAGAGACCCAGTACTTC. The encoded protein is CASSLNGLGQETQYF.

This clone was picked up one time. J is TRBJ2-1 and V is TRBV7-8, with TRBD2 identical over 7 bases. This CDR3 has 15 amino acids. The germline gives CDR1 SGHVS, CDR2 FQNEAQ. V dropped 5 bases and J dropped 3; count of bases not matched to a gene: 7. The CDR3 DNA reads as TGTGCCAGCAGCGCAACTAGCGCCTTCTACAATGAGCAGTTCTTC. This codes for CASSATSAFYNEQFF.

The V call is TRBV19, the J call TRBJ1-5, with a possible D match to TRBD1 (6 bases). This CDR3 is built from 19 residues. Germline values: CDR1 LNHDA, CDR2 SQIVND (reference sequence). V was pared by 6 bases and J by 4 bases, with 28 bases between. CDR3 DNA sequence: TGTGCCAGTAGAGAAACTGACAGGCCCGGGGCGGTCTTTAATCAGCCCCAGCATTTT. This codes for CASRETDRPGAVFNQPQHF.

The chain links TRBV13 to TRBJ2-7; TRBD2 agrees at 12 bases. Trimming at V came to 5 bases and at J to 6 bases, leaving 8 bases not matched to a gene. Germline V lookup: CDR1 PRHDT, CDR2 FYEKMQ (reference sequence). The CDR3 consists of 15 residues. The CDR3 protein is CASSPRLAGDTEQYF. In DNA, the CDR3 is TGTGCCAGCAGCCCCCGACTAGCGGGAGATACCGAGCAGTACTTC.

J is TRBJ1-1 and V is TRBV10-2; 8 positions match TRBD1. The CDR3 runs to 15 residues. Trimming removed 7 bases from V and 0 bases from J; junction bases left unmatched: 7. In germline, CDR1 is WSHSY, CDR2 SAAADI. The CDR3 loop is CASNPGTGVNTEAFF. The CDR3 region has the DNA TGCGCCAGCAACCCTGGGACAGGAGTGAACACTGAAGCTTTCTTT.

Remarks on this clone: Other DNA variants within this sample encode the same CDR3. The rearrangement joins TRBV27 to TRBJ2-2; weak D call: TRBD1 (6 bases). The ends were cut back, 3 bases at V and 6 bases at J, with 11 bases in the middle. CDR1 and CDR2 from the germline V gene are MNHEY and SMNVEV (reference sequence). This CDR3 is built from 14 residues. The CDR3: CASSLARGSGELFF. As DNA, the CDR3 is TGTGCCAGCAGTTTGGCTAGGGGGTCCGGGGAGCTGTTTTTT.

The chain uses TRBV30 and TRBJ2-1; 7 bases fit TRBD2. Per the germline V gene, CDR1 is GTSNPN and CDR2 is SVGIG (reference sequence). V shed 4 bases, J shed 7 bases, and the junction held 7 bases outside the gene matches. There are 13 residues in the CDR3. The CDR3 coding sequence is TGTGCCTGGACCGTAGCGGGCGGGAATGAGCAGTTCTTC. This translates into CAWTVAGGNEQFF.

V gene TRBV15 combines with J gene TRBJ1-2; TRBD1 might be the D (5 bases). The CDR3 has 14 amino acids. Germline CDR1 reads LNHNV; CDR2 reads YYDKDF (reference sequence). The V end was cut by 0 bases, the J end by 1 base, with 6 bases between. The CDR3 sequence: CATSREGVNYGYTF. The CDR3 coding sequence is TGTGCCACCAGCAGAGAGGGGGTTAACTATGGCTACACCTTC.

In DNA, the CDR3 is TGTGCCAGCAGCTCCTTACTGGACGCCTACACTGAAGCTTTCTTT. It codes for CASSSLLDAYTEAFF. The gene calls are TRBV5-4 and TRBJ1-1; D is unclear. CDR1 and CDR2 (germline): SGHNT, YYREEE (reference sequence). The CDR3 loop spans 15 amino acids. V dropped 3 bases and J dropped 3 bases, with 15 bases sitting between them.

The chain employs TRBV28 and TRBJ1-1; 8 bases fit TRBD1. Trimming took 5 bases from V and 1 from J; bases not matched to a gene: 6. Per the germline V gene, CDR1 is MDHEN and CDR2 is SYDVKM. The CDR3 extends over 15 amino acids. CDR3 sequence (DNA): TGTGCCAGCAGTCTCCCCGGGACAGGGAACACTGAAGCTTTCTTT. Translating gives CASSLPGTGNTEAFF.

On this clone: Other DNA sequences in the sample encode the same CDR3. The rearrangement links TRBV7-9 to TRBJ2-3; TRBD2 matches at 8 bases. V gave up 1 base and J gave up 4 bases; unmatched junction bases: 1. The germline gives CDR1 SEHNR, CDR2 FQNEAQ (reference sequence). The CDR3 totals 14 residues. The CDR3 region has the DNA TGTGCCAGCAGCTTAGGAGCGGGAGCAGATACGCAGTATTTT. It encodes CASSLGAGADTQYF.

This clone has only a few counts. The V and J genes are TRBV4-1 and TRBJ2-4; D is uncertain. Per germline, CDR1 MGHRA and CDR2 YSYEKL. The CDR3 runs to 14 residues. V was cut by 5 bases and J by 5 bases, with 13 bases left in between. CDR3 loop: CASSSLPTQNIQYF. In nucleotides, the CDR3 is TGCGCCAGCAGCAGTCTCCCGACCCAAAACATTCAGTACTTC.

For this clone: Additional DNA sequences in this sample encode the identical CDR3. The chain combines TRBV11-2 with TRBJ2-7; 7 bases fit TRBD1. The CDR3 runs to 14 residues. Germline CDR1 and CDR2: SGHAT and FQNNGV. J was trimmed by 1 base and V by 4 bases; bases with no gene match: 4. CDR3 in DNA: TGTGCCAGCAGCTCCCGACAGGGATCCTACGAGCAGTACTTC. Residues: CASSSRQGSYEQYF.

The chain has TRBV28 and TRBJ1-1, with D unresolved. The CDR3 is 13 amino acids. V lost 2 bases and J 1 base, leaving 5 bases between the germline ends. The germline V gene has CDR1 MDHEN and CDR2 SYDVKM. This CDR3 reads CASSLKQNTEAFF. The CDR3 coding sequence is TGTGCCAGCAGTTTAAAGCAGAACACTGAAGCTTTCTTT.

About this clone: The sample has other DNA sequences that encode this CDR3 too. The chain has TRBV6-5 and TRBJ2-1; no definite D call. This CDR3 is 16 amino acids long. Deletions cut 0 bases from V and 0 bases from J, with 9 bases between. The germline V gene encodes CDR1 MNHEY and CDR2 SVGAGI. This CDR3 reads CASSYSTLSSYNEQFF. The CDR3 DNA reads TGTGCCAGCAGTTACTCGACGCTGAGCTCCTACAATGAGCAGTTCTTC.

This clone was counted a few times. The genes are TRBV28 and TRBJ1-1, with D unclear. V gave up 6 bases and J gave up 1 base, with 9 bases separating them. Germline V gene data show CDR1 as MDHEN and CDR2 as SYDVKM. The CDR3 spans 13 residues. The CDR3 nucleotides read TGTGCCAGCAGGCAGCTGGGGAACACTGAAGCTTTCTTT. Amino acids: CASRQLGNTEAFF.

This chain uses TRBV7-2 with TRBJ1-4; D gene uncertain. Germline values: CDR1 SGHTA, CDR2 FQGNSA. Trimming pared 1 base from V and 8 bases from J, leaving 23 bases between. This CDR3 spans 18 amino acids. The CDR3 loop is CASSLDLSMAGLGEKLFF. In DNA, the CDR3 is TGTGCCAGCAGCTTAGATCTTTCTATGGCGGGGTTGGGAGAAAAACTGTTTTTT.

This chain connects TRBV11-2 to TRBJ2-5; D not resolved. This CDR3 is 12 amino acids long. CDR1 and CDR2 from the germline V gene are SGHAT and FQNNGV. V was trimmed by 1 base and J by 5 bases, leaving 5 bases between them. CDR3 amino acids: CASSLALETQYF. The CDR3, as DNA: TGTGCCAGCAGCTTAGCACTGGAGACCCAGTACTTC.

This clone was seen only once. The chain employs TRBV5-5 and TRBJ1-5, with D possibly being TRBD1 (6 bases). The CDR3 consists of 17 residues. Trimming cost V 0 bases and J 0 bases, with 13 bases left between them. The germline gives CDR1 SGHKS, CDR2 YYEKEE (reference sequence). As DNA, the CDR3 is TGTGCCAGCAGCTTGGCTTGGGGGCGGTATAGCAATCAGCCCCAGCATTTT. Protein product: CASSLAWGRYSNQPQHF.